This entry is about one T cell receptor (beta chain). CDR3 size: 14 residues. Germline CDR1 is LNHDA and CDR2 is SQIVND (reference sequence). V lost 5 bases, J lost 7 bases, and 18 bases lay in between. Assay used: immunoSEQ multiplex PCR; TCRdb lists only in-frame clones, some missing. The repertoire consists of approximately 75,000 clones, with around 97% occurring once and the leading ten covering approximately 0.3%. These data come from a study of technical replicates of blood from a handful of donors. The clonotype originates from a human donor in good health. V is TRBV19 and J is TRBJ2-7; maybe TRBD2 (6 bases). The sample consisted of T cells isolated from PBMCs. The CDR3, as DNA: TGTGCCAGTAGTTTCGGGGGAACGCTTTATGAGCAGTACTTC. Translating gives CASSFGGTLYEQYF.